These 16 T cell receptor beta chains share one sample of origin, sequenced in a study of T-cell reconstitution after alpha-beta-depleted transplantation in children. TCRbeta library preparation incorporated unique molecular identifiers. Each CDR3 protein is one row after TCRdb ran MiXCR on the PCR reads. The sample consists of hundreds of thousands of distinct CDR3 sequences, approximately 12% of them appearing once. The sample was PBMCs from the stem cell graft donor, taken from the stem cell graft. The receptors originated from a human donor who donated a stem cell graft to a child with acute lymphoblastic leukemia.

Worth noting for this clonotype: At one end the junction does not follow the germline gene, possibly because of a read error. This CDR3 reads CASSFDRFNETLFF. CDR3 sequence (DNA): TGTGCCAGCAGTTTCGACAGGTTTAATGAAACACTGTTTTTT. The chain recombines TRBV12-3 or TRBV12-4 with TRBJ1-4, with D maybe TRBD1 (6 bases). The CDR3 loop spans 14 amino acids.

In this sample, this clonotype turned up many times. The CDR3 nucleotides read TGTGCCAGCGCTACAGGGGGCCCCCCTTATGGCTACACCTTC. Translating it yields CASATGGPPYGYTF. The V gene is TRBV18, the J gene TRBJ1-2; TRBD1 matches 9 bases. With V trimmed by 8 bases and J by 5 bases, 9 bases remained unmatched. The CDR3 sequence is 14 residues long. Germline assignment: CDR1 KGHSH and CDR2 LQKENI.

This clonotype was recorded many times. The J gene is TRBJ2-1, the V gene TRBV14, with TRBD2 identical over 11 bases. The CDR3 extends over 17 amino acids. Germline trimming cut 0 bases from V and 5 bases from J; bases unmatched to any gene: 6. CDR1 and CDR2 (germline): SGHDN, FVKESK. The CDR3 region has the DNA TGTGCCAGCAGCCAAGATTTTGCTAGCGGGGGGAACAATGAGCAGTTCTTC. Protein product: CASSQDFASGGNNEQFF.

This clonotype was counted between two and nine times. This sequence joins TRBV29-1 and TRBJ1-2; D not certain. The length of the CDR3 is 14 residues. Germline CDR1 is SQVTM and CDR2 is ANQGSEA. Trimming took off 3 bases at V and 2 bases at J, with 13 bases between the two ends. The CDR3 nucleotides are TGCAGCGTTGAGGGAACAGCGGAAAACTATGGCTACACCTTC. Residues: CSVEGTAENYGYTF.

The chain recombines TRBV4-3 with TRBJ2-7; D possibly matches TRBD1 or TRBD2 (5 bases each). V was cut by 0 bases and J by 7 bases, with 13 bases left in between. In germline, CDR1 is LGHNA, CDR2 YSLEER. The CDR3 spans 14 residues. CDR3 DNA sequence: TGCGCCAGCAGCCAAGATTCGCTTGGGGGAGAGCAGTACTTC. Protein sequence: CASSQDSLGGEQYF.

The chain employs TRBV20-1 and TRBJ2-1; 7 nucleotides line up with TRBD1. J was trimmed by 11 bases and V by 6 bases; bases with no gene match: 4. Germline loops: CDR1 DFQATT, CDR2 SNEGSKA (reference sequence). CDR3 size: 10 residues. CDR3 residues: CSAHRGKQFF. CDR3 DNA: TGCAGTGCCCACAGGGGCAAGCAGTTCTTC.

The genes are TRBV12-3 or TRBV12-4 and TRBJ1-5; 11 bases agree with TRBD1. The CDR3 covers 19 residues. The trim removed 6 bases at V and 0 bases at J, leaving 13 bases unmatched. The CDR3 reads CASRSPRDRGIYSNQPQHF. CDR3 DNA: TGTGCCAGCAGGTCCCCCCGGGACAGGGGGATCTATAGCAATCAGCCCCAGCATTTT.

This sequence joins TRBV4-2 and TRBJ2-3; 13 bases align to TRBD2. The CDR3 has 15 residues. V was pared by 2 bases and J by 7 bases, with 3 bases of the junction left unmatched. Germline V gene sequence: CDR1 LGHNA, CDR2 YNFKEQ. In DNA form, the CDR3 reads TGTGCCAGCAGCCAAAGGACTAGCGGGGGAAATACGCAGTATTTT. Protein product: CASSQRTSGGNTQYF.

Many counts were recorded for this clonotype. This chain links TRBV12-3 or TRBV12-4 with TRBJ2-1; D gene unclear. The CDR3 is made up of 11 amino acids. Trimming took off 5 bases at V and 10 bases at J, with 9 bases between the two ends. The CDR3 protein is CASSPLREQFF. The CDR3 nucleotides read TGTGCCAGCAGTCCCCTGAGAGAGCAGTTCTTC.

This clonotype was seen a handful of times. The gene calls are TRBV7-2 and TRBJ1-2; no clear D gene. V was cut by 7 bases and J by 0 bases, with 6 bases left in between. Germline values: CDR1 SGHTA, CDR2 FQGNSA. The CDR3 has 12 residues. CDR3 amino acids: CASKNPNYGYTF. The CDR3, as DNA: TGTGCCAGCAAAAACCCTAACTATGGCTACACCTTC.

The CDR3 nucleotides are TGTGCCAGCAGCGCAGACGCAGCCTATGGCTACACCTTC. It yields the protein CASSADAAYGYTF. J is TRBJ1-2 and V is TRBV9; D unclear. The CDR3 is 13 amino acids. Trimming shortened V by 3 bases and J by 4 bases, and 10 bases separated the two germline ends. Germline V gene data show CDR1 as SGDLS and CDR2 as YYNGEE.

The V and J genes are TRBV20-1 and TRBJ2-1; D is unclear. The CDR3 extends over 14 amino acids. The germline V and J ends were trimmed by 0 bases and 9 bases, with 15 bases remaining between them. Looked up from germline, CDR1 is DFQATT and CDR2 is SNEGSKA (reference sequence). In DNA form, the CDR3 reads TGCAGTGCTAGAGATGGTGCGGAAACGAGTGAGCAGTTCTTC. It yields the protein CSARDGAETSEQFF.

This clonotype was recorded at least ten times. The chain uses TRBV12-3 or TRBV12-4 and TRBJ2-5; D call uncertain. The CDR3 sequence is 13 residues long. Trimming pared 1 base from V and 5 bases from J, leaving 8 bases between. CDR3 loop: CASSLDREETQYF. CDR3 nucleotide sequence: TGTGCCAGCAGTTTAGACAGAGAGGAGACCCAGTACTTC.

This clonotype was detected ten times or more. The chain uses TRBV2 and TRBJ2-5; no clear D. Germline-derived CDR1 and CDR2 are SNHLY and FYNNEI. The CDR3 runs 12 residues. The V end lost 7 bases, the J end lost 4 bases, and 10 bases lay between the germline ends. CDR3 residues: CASTPARETQYF. DNA for the CDR3: TGTGCCAGCACGCCCGCTAGAGAGACCCAGTACTTC.

This clonotype is a singleton in its sample. A much larger clone is a single base away; this may be a read error. The rearrangement links TRBV5-1 to TRBJ2-2; D is unresolved. This CDR3 is 12 amino acids long. Germline lookup yields CDR1 SGHRS and CDR2 YFSETQ. CDR3 loop: CDSSSGAGELFF. The DNA of the CDR3 is TGCGACAGCAGCTCTGGAGCGGGGGAGCTGTTTTTT.

This clonotype occurred a few times. The chain joins TRBV5-5 to TRBJ2-5, with 7 nucleotides matching TRBD1. Trimming removed 4 bases from V and 5 bases from J; junction bases left unmatched: 8. Germline CDR1 SGHKS, CDR2 YYEKEE (reference sequence). CDR3 length equals 14 residues. This CDR3 is CASSQLQGMETQYF. In DNA, the CDR3 is TGTGCCAGCAGCCAATTACAGGGGATGGAGACCCAGTACTTC.